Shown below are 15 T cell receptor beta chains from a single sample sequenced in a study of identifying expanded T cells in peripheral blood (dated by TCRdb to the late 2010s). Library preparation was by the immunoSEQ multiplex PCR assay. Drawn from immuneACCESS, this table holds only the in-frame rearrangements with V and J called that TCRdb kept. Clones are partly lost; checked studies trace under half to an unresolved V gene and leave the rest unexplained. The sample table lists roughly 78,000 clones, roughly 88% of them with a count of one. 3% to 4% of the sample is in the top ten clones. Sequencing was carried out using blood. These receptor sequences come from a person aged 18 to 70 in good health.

The CDR3 sequence is CASSLALWGSDTQYF. CDR3 nucleotide sequence: TGTGCCAGCAGCTTAGCCCTTTGGGGGTCAGATACGCAGTATTTT. This chain connects TRBV7-9 to TRBJ2-3, with D perhaps being TRBD1 or TRBD2 (5 bases each). V was trimmed by 0 bases and J by 4 bases, leaving 11 bases between them. CDR3 size: 15 residues. Looked up from germline, CDR1 is SEHNR and CDR2 is FQNEAQ (reference sequence).

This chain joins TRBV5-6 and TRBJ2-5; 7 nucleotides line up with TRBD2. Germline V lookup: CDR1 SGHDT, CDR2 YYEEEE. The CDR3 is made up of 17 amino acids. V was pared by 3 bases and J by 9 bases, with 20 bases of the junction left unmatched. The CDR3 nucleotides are TGTGCCAGCAGCTCTTCTTTTGGGCGGGGGTCCCTTCCCTCCCAGTACTTC. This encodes CASSSSFGRGSLPSQYF.

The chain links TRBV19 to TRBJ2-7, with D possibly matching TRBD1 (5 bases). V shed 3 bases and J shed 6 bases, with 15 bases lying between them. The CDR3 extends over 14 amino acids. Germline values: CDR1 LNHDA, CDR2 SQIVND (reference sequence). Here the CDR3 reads CASSILDTGGEQYF. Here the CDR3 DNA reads TGTGCCAGTAGTATCCTGGACACAGGCGGCGAGCAGTACTTC.

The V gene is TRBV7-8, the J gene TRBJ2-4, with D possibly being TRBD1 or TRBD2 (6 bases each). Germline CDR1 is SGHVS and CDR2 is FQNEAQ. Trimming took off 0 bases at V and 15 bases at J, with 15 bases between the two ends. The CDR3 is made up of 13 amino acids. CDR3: CASSLARGGRWYF. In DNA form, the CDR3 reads TGTGCCAGCAGCTTAGCCAGGGGAGGTCGCTGGTACTTC.

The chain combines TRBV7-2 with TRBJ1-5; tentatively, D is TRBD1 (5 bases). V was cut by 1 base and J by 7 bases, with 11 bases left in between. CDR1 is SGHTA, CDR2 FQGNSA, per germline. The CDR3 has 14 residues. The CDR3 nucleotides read TGTGCCAGCAGCTTAGTAGGGGCCGGGCAGCCCCAGCATTTT. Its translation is CASSLVGAGQPQHF.

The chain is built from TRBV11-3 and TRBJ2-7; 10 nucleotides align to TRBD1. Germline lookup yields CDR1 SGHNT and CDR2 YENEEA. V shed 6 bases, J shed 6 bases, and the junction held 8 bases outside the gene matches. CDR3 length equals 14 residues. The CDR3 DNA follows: TGTGCCAGCAGTCATGGGACAGGGGTCGGCGAGCAGTACTTC. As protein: CASSHGTGVGEQYF.

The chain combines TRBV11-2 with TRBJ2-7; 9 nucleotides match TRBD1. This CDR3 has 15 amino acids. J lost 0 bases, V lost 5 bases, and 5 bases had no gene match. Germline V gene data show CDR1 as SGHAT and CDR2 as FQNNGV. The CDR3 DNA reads TGTGCCAGCAGCCCGGGGACAGGGCCCTCCTACGAGCAGTACTTC. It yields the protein CASSPGTGPSYEQYF.

The CDR3 spells CASSLSKQVSNEKLFF. The DNA of the CDR3 is TGTGCCAGCAGCTTGTCAAAACAGGTGTCCAATGAAAAACTGTTTTTT. The rearrangement uses TRBV5-6 and TRBJ1-4; weak D call: TRBD1 (5 bases). This CDR3 comprises 16 residues. Germline V gene sequence: CDR1 SGHDT, CDR2 YYEEEE. V lost 1 base to trimming and J lost 5 bases, with 15 bases between them.

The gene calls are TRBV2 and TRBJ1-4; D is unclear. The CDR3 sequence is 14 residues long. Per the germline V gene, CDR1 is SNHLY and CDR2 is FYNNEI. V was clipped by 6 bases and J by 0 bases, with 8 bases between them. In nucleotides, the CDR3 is TGTGCCAGCAGGACTCTTTCAACTAATGAAAAACTGTTTTTT. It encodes CASRTLSTNEKLFF.

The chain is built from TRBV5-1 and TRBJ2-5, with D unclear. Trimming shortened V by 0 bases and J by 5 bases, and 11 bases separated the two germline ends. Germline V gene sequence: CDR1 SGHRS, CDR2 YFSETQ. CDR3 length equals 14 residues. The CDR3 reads CASSLVGQAETQYF. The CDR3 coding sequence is TGCGCCAGCAGCTTGGTAGGCCAAGCGGAGACCCAGTACTTC.

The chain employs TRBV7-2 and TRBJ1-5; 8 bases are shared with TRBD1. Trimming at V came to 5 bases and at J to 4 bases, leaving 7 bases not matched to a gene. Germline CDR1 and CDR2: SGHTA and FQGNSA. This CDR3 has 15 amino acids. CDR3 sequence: CASSVWTGPNQPQHF. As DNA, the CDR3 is TGTGCCAGCAGCGTGTGGACAGGGCCGAATCAGCCCCAGCATTTT.

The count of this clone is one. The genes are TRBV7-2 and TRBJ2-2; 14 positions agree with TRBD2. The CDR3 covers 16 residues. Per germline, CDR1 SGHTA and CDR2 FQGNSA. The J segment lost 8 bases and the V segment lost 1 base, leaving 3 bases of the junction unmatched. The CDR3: CASSLGTSGRSGELFF. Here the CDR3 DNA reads TGTGCCAGCAGCTTAGGGACTAGCGGGAGGTCTGGGGAGCTGTTTTTT.

CDR3 sequence (DNA): TGTGCCAGCTCAGCAGTTTTGACTAGCGGGCCTGGAGAGCAGTACTTC. Translated, it gives CASSAVLTSGPGEQYF. The chain joins TRBV18 to TRBJ2-7; 10 nucleotides match TRBD2. The length of the CDR3 is 16 residues. V lost 5 bases, J lost 7 bases, and 14 bases stayed unmatched. CDR1 and CDR2 from the germline V gene are KGHSH and LQKENI.

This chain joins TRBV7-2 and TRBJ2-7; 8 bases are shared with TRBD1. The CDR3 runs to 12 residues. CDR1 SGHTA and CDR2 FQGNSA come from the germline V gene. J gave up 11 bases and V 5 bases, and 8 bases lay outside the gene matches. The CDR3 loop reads CASSVGQGQEYF. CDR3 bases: TGTGCCAGCAGCGTAGGACAGGGACAAGAGTACTTC. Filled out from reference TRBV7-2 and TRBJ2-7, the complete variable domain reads GAGVSQSPSNKVTEKGKDVELRCDPISGHTALYWYRQSLGQGLEFLIYFQGNSAPDKSGLPSDRFSAERTGGSVSTLTIQRTQQEDSAVYLCASSVGQGQEYFGPGTRLTVT.

The CDR3 loop is CASSPRTGSSNQPQHF. The CDR3, as DNA: TGTGCCAGCAGTCCGCGGACAGGGTCTAGCAATCAGCCCCAGCATTTT. V usage is TRBV27 and J usage is TRBJ1-5; 8 bases align to TRBD1. CDR1 MNHEY and CDR2 SMNVEV come from the germline V gene (reference sequence). CDR3 size: 16 residues. The trim removed 5 bases at V and 0 bases at J, leaving 6 bases unmatched.